A selection of T cell receptor beta chains follows, all from one sample in a study of cytomegalovirus exposure and HLA in healthy donors. The method was immunoSEQ multiplex PCR; TCRdb's version includes in-frame clones alone and lacks a portion of them. This repertoire shows some 130,000 clones, about 85% found once; its top ten account for about 1.5%. Sequenced input: PBMCs. These receptors were taken from a boy younger than 18 in good health and CMV-seronegative. Each CDR3 is given with its conserved first and last residue. The order of the fields is J gene, clone size, V gene, D gene, CDR3 DNA, CDR3 protein. A D gene is named only where the DNA matches it firmly. Not every row has a clone size; where given, it reads once, few, many or a size class.

>TRBJ2-7|NA|TRBV5-4|NA
TGTGCCAGCAGCGGCGGGTCTCCCTACGAGCAGTACTTC
CASSGGSPYEQYF
>TRBJ2-3|NA|TRBV9|NA
TGTGCCAGCAGCGTAGTAGCGGAAGATACGCAGTATTTT
CASSVVAEDTQYF
>TRBJ2-5|NA|TRBV27|NA
TGTGCCAGCAGTTTTAGGCAGGGGCGCTCGGAGACCCAGTACTTC
CASSFRQGRSETQYF
>TRBJ2-6|many|TRBV6-1|NA
TGTGCCAGCAGTGAAGGCAGCTCTGGGGCCAACGTCCTGACTTTC
CASSEGSSGANVLTF
>TRBJ1-5|NA|TRBV7-2|TRBD1
TGTGCCAGCAGCGCAACAGGGGACAATCAGCCCCAGCATTTT
CASSATGDNQPQHF
>TRBJ2-7|NA|TRBV7-6|TRBD2
TGTGCCAGCAGCTTTGCTAGCGGGGTTCTCGAGCAGTACTTC
CASSFASGVLEQYF
>TRBJ2-3|NA|TRBV7-3|TRBD2
TGTGCCAGCAGCTTAGTTTTGACTAGCATCTTCACAGATACGCAGTATTTT
CASSLVLTSIFTDTQYF
>TRBJ2-7|NA|TRBV27|TRBD1
TGTGCCAGCAGTCTAACCGGGACAGCCTACGAGCAGTACTTC
CASSLTGTAYEQYF
>TRBJ2-7|NA|TRBV7-2|NA
TGTGCCAGCAGCCGCGGGTACGAGCAGTACTTC
CASSRGYEQYF
>TRBJ2-7|NA|TRBV5-1|TRBD1
TGCGCCAGCAGTTTCAAAGGGATTCTCATGGGACAGCCGACCTACGAGCAGTACTTC
CASSFKGILMGQPTYEQYF
>TRBJ2-1|once|TRBV4-2|NA
TGTGCCAGCAGCCAAGATAGAATAGCAAACAATGAGCAGTTCTTC
CASSQDRIANNEQFF
>TRBJ2-2|NA|TRBV4-2|TRBD2
TGTGCCAGCAGCGCACGACTAGCGGGGGGACCGTTCGCGAACACCGGGGAGCTGTTTTTT
CASSARLAGGPFANTGELFF
>TRBJ1-6|NA|TRBV2|NA
TGTGCCAGCAGTGTTATACGATGGGGGGACAATTCACCCCTCCACTTT
CASSVIRWGDNSPLHF
>TRBJ2-3|NA|TRBV5-6|NA
TGTGCCAGCAGCCGAGGGAATACGCAGTATTTT
CASSRGNTQYF
>TRBJ1-2|NA|TRBV7-9|TRBD1
TGTGCCAGCAGCGCAGGGACAGTAACTAACTATGGCTACACCTTC
CASSAGTVTNYGYTF
>TRBJ1-1|once|TRBV7-2|NA
TGTGCCAGCAGCTTTCCGGGAAACCAGCTGCCAAGGATAACTTTCTTT
CASSFPGNQLPRITFF
>TRBJ2-7|NA|TRBV12-5|NA
TGTGCTAGTGGTGGCGACGGGACTCCCCCCGAGCAGTACTTC
CASGGDGTPPEQYF
>TRBJ1-5|NA|TRBV18|NA
TGTGCCAGCTCACCATTCGGGACAAACAATCAGCCCCAGCATTTT
CASSPFGTNNQPQHF
>TRBJ2-6|NA|TRBV5-1|TRBD1
TGCGCCAGCCAAGACAGGGCTGGGGCCAACGTCCTGACTTTC
CASQDRAGANVLTF
>TRBJ2-3|once|TRBV20-1|NA
TGCAGTGCTAGACAGCGAGATACGCAGTATTTT
CSARQRDTQYF
>TRBJ2-2|once|TRBV2|TRBD2
TGTGCCAGCAGTGAGCTAGCGGGAGGAACCGGGGAGCTGTTTTTT
CASSELAGGTGELFF
>TRBJ2-7|NA|TRBV5-6|NA
TGTGCCAGCAGCTTGGCCGTGACGGAGATATACGAGCAGTACTTC
CASSLAVTEIYEQYF
>TRBJ2-3|NA|TRBV19|NA
TGTGCCAGTAGTATCAGGGCGGCGGAACGCACAGATACGCAGTATTTT
CASSIRAAERTDTQYF
>TRBJ2-1|NA|TRBV10-3|TRBD2
TGTGCCATCAGTGACGGGGATCTAGCGGGGGCCGACAATGAGCAGTTCTTC
CAISDGDLAGADNEQFF
>TRBJ2-3|NA|TRBV2|NA
TGTGCCAGCAGCCCTAGCACAGATACGCAGTATTTT
CASSPSTDTQYF
>TRBJ2-5|NA|TRBV7-6|TRBD1
TGTGCCAGCAGCTTAGCGAGGGACAGGGCGGGTAAAGGGACCCAGTACTTC
CASSLARDRAGKGTQYF
>TRBJ1-2|NA|TRBV7-9|TRBD1
TGTGCCAGCAGCTTAGGAGGTGAGGGGGCGGACTATGGCTACACCTTC
CASSLGGEGADYGYTF
>TRBJ2-2|once|TRBV29-1|NA
TGCAGCGGAGACATATCGAACACCGGGGAGCTGTTTTTT
CSGDISNTGELFF
>TRBJ2-7|NA|TRBV7-2|TRBD2
TGTGCCAGCAGACTACTAGCGCAAAGCTCCTACGAGCAGTACTTC
CASRLLAQSSYEQYF
>TRBJ1-6|NA|TRBV7-2|NA
TGTGCCAGCAGCTCGGGAGGGCAAGGGGGTTCACCCCTCCACTTT
CASSSGGQGGSPLHF
>TRBJ2-1|NA|TRBV7-2|NA
TGTGCCAGCAGCCCAAGCGGGCCCTCCTACAATGAGCAGTTCTTC
CASSPSGPSYNEQFF
>TRBJ2-7|NA|TRBV7-9|NA
TGTGCCAGCAGCCCCGGGTCCTACGAGCAGTACTTC
CASSPGSYEQYF
>TRBJ1-1|few|TRBV9|TRBD1
TGTGCCAGCAGCGTAGTCAAAGGGACAGGCGATGAAGCTTTCTTT
CASSVVKGTGDEAFF
>TRBJ2-7|NA|TRBV10-3|NA
TGTGCCATCAGTGACGGCTACGAGCAGTACTTC
CAISDGYEQYF
>TRBJ2-3|NA|TRBV2|NA
TGTGCCACTACGGGAGTAGCTCCTGGGGATACGCAGTATTTT
CATTGVAPGDTQYF
>TRBJ1-2|NA|TRBV7-6|TRBD1
TGTGCCAGCAGCTCCGGGACAGCCGCCTACTATGGCTACACCTTC
CASSSGTAAYYGYTF
>TRBJ2-7|NA|TRBV4-1|TRBD1
TGCGCCAGCAGCCAAGATGGGCACCGGGACAGGGTGTTTTACGAGCAGTACTTC
CASSQDGHRDRVFYEQYF
>TRBJ2-7|NA|TRBV9|TRBD1
TGTGCCAGCAGCGTAGGGCTTGGGACAGGGTGGGAGCAGTACTTC
CASSVGLGTGWEQYF
>TRBJ2-2|NA|TRBV7-9|NA
TGTGCCAGCAGCTTAATTCGCGCGGCAAACACCGGGGAGCTGTTTTTT
CASSLIRAANTGELFF
>TRBJ2-7|NA|TRBV27|TRBD2
TGTGCCAGCAGCCTGACTAGCGGGAGTTCCTACGAGCAGTACTTC
CASSLTSGSSYEQYF